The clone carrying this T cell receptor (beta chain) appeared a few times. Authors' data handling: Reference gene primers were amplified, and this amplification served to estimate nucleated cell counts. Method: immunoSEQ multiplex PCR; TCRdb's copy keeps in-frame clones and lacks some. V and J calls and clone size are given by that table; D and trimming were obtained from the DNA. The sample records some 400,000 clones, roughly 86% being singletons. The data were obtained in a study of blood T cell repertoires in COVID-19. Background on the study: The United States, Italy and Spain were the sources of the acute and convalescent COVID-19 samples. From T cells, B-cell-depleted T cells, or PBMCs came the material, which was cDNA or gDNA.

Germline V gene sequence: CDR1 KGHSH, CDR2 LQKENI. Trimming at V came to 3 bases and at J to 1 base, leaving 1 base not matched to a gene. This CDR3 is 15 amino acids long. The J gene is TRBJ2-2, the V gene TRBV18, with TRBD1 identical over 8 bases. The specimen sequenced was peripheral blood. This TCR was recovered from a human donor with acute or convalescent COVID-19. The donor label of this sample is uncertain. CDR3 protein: CASSPGTGNTGELFF. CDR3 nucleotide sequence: TGTGCCAGCTCACCTGGGACAGGGAACACCGGGGAGCTGTTTTTT.